The clone carrying this T cell receptor beta chain was seen a handful of times. Its antigen remains unknown. Sequencing used immunoSEQ multiplex PCR; TCRdb keeps in-frame clones, though not all of them. The sample has tens of thousands of clones, just over 35% seen once. The data were taken from a study of PD-L1 blockade in urothelial cancer. Across the study: Patients' atezolizumab regimen, 1,200 mg intravenously every 3 weeks, began in the mid-2010s. Tumor samples exhibited a median T cell count of 1,402. The patients had undergone anywhere from 0 to 3 prior chemotherapy regimens.

Study-level points and caveats: A single FFPE tumor sample was taken per patient, not immediately before treatment.

The CDR3 is 16 residues long. Germline-derived CDR1 and CDR2 are MNHGY and SAAAGT. Germline trimming cut 6 bases from V and 4 bases from J; bases unmatched to any gene: 12. Sample: tumor tissue, taken before atezolizumab (anti-PD-L1) treatment. This TCR was recovered from a man in his sixties with urothelial cancer. The chain carries TRBV6-8 and TRBJ1-1; 9 nucleotides line up with TRBD1. The CDR3 sequence is CASSRTTGTGSTEAFF. CDR3 nucleotide sequence: TGTGCCAGCAGCCGAACCACCGGGACAGGGTCCACTGAAGCTTTCTTT.